A single sample gave rise to the 19 T cell receptor beta chains below, sequenced in a study of blood T cell repertoires in COVID-19. Sequencing used immunoSEQ multiplex PCR; TCRdb keeps in-frame clones, though not all of them. The sample yields 25,000 to 30,000 clones, nearly 90% seen once. Sequenced: peripheral blood. The receptors here all came from a human donor with acute or convalescent COVID-19. The donor label of this sample is uncertain.

The CDR3 DNA sequence: TGTGCCAGTAGCCGGACTAGCGGGGCCACCAATGAGCAGTTCTTC. Encoded protein: CASSRTSGATNEQFF. The chain recombines TRBV19 with TRBJ2-1, with TRBD2 matching 12 bases. J was trimmed by 6 bases and V by 6 bases; bases with no gene match: 6. Germline V CDR1 and CDR2: LNHDA, SQIVND (reference sequence). The CDR3 spans 15 residues.

The chain joins TRBV28 to TRBJ2-7, with 8 positions matching TRBD1. CDR3 length: 15 amino acids. J was trimmed by 1 base and V by 5 bases; bases with no gene match: 7. Per the germline V gene, CDR1 is MDHEN and CDR2 is SYDVKM. CDR3 sequence: CASSPGTGFSYEQYF. The CDR3 DNA reads as TGTGCCAGCAGTCCCGGGACAGGTTTTTCCTACGAGCAGTACTTC.

V is TRBV7-3 and J is TRBJ2-3; 8 nucleotides match TRBD1. V gave up 3 bases and J gave up 1 base; unmatched junction bases: 0. Germline lookup yields CDR1 SGHTA and CDR2 FQGTGA. CDR3 length: 14 residues. CDR3 protein: CASSLTGGTDTQYF. The CDR3 nucleotides read TGTGCCAGCAGCTTGACAGGGGGCACAGATACGCAGTATTTT.

The chain combines TRBV20-1 with TRBJ2-7, with TRBD2 matching over 10 bases. Germline V gene data show CDR1 as DFQATT and CDR2 as SNEGSKA (reference sequence). V shed 3 bases and J 2 bases; nucleotides not matched to a gene: 7. CDR3 length: 15 amino acids. The CDR3 loop is CSASTAAGGPYEQYF. As DNA, the CDR3 is TGCAGTGCTAGTACGGCAGCGGGGGGGCCCTACGAGCAGTACTTC.

The rearrangement uses TRBV5-4 and TRBJ2-6; D might be TRBD1 (5 bases). CDR1 is SGHNT, CDR2 YYREEE, per germline (reference sequence). V was trimmed by 4 bases and J by 4 bases, leaving 12 bases between them. The length of the CDR3 is 15 residues. CDR3 protein: CASSPGKAGANVLTF. The CDR3 DNA reads as TGTGCCAGCAGCCCAGGGAAGGCCGGGGCCAACGTCCTGACTTTC.

J is TRBJ1-5 and V is TRBV6-2 or TRBV6-3, with a tentative D call TRBD1 (6 bases). CDR1 is MNHEY and CDR2 is SVGEGT in the germline V gene. V was cut by 5 bases and J by 1 base, with 12 bases left in between. This CDR3 comprises 15 residues. CDR3: CASSKQGLSNQPQHF. As DNA, the CDR3 is TGTGCCAGCAGTAAACAGGGTTTGAGCAATCAGCCCCAGCATTTT.

The V call is TRBV28, the J call TRBJ2-7, with a possible D match to TRBD1 (6 bases). V lost 7 bases and J lost 7, with 17 bases in between. The V gene's germline CDR1 is MDHEN and CDR2 SYDVKM. The CDR3 consists of 13 residues. CDR3 residues: CASTTGTLWEQYV. The CDR3 bases are TGTGCCAGCACAACCGGGACACTTTGGGAGCAGTACGTC.

This chain links TRBV7-4 with TRBJ1-5; D is possibly TRBD1 (5 bases). From germline, CDR1 is SGHVT and CDR2 SQSDAQ. V was shortened by 5 bases and J by 3 bases, with 17 bases between the two germline ends. This CDR3 region has 16 residues. The CDR3 spells CASSPQGHPINQPQHF. The CDR3 DNA reads TGTGCCAGCAGCCCCCAGGGCCACCCAATCAATCAGCCCCAGCATTTT.

This chain links TRBV5-1 with TRBJ2-2, with 10 positions matching TRBD1. J lost 4 bases, V lost 2 bases, and 5 bases had no gene match. The CDR3 loop spans 16 amino acids. Germline CDR1 SGHRS, CDR2 YFSETQ. The CDR3 sequence is CASSLSGTGVTGELFF. The CDR3 bases are TGCGCCAGCAGCTTATCCGGGACAGGGGTCACCGGGGAGCTGTTTTTT. Using reference TRBV5-1 and TRBJ2-2 for the parts outside the CDR3, the full variable domain is KAGVTQTPRYLIKTRGQQVTLSCSPISGHRSVSWYQQTPGQGLQFLFEYFSETQRNKGNFPGRFSGRQFSNSRSEMNVSTLELGDSALYLCASSLSGTGVTGELFFGEGSRLTVL.

The V and J genes are TRBV2 and TRBJ1-4; 10 bases match TRBD1. CDR3 length: 14 residues. Per germline, CDR1 SNHLY and CDR2 FYNNEI. Trimming cost V 7 bases and J 8 bases; bases outside gene matches: 7. The CDR3 DNA is TGTGCCAGCATTAGGGACAGGGGAGAGGAAAAACTGTTTTTT. It specifies CASIRDRGEEKLFF.

This sequence joins TRBV7-9 and TRBJ2-5, with a weak D call TRBD2 (5 bases). The CDR3 covers 15 residues. Germline loops: CDR1 SEHNR, CDR2 FQNEAQ (reference sequence). Deletions cut 5 bases from V and 5 bases from J, with 18 bases between. The CDR3 loop reads CASSPPGVPGETQYF. The CDR3 nucleotides are TGTGCCAGCAGCCCCCCCGGGGTCCCGGGGGAGACCCAGTACTTC.

This clone was detected a few times. V usage is TRBV7-9 and J usage is TRBJ2-3; 7 nucleotides align to TRBD2. The germline V gene has CDR1 SEHNR and CDR2 FQNEAQ (reference sequence). The length of the CDR3 is 16 residues. V trimming: 5 bases; J trimming: 4 bases; junction bases outside the gene matches: 12. CDR3 DNA sequence: TGTGCCAGCAGCCCCGGGGTGGCGGGAGTAGCAGATACGCAGTATTTT. The encoded protein is CASSPGVAGVADTQYF.

This clone was seen a single time. The chain is built from TRBV15 and TRBJ1-2; D may be TRBD1 (6 bases). The CDR3 is made up of 14 amino acids. Germline values: CDR1 LNHNV, CDR2 YYDKDF (reference sequence). V lost 2 bases to trimming and J lost 5 bases, with 12 bases between them. The CDR3 reads CATSRPRTVYGYTF. The CDR3 region has the DNA TGTGCCACCAGCAGACCCCGGACAGTTTATGGCTACACCTTC.

The rearrangement links TRBV10-2 to TRBJ2-5, with 11 bases identical to TRBD2. Germline V lookup: CDR1 WSHSY, CDR2 SAAADI. The CDR3 runs 14 residues. The ends lost 6 bases at V and 2 bases at J; junction bases unmatched: 2. The CDR3 DNA reads as TGCGCCAGCAGGGGACTAGCGGTTCAAGAGACCCAGTACTTC. This codes for CASRGLAVQETQYF.

The chain is built from TRBV6-6 and TRBJ1-4; possible D gene TRBD1, 5 bases. Looked up from germline, CDR1 is MNHNY and CDR2 is SVGAGI (reference sequence). The CDR3 totals 15 residues. Trimming left V 0 bases short and J 8 bases short, with 13 bases between. In nucleotides, the CDR3 is TGTGCCAGCAGTTACTCGCCTAGGGGATGGGAAAAACTGTTTTTT. This codes for CASSYSPRGWEKLFF.

The chain carries TRBV28 and TRBJ1-3; TRBD1 aligns across 9 bases. The CDR3 has 15 residues. The germline CDR1 and CDR2 sequences are MDHEN and SYDVKM. V shed 3 bases and J 3 bases; nucleotides not matched to a gene: 3. Here the CDR3 reads CASSLGQGNGNTIYF. CDR3 nucleotide sequence: TGTGCCAGCAGTTTGGGACAGGGTAATGGAAACACCATATATTTT.

The rearrangement uses TRBV5-6 and TRBJ2-7; 11 bases agree with TRBD1. CDR3 size: 13 residues. With 3 bases clipped from V and 8 bases from J, the junction kept 4 bases outside the gene matches. Germline V gives CDR1 SGHDT, CDR2 YYEEEE. CDR3 amino acids: CASSSGQGAKQYF. In DNA, the CDR3 is TGTGCCAGCAGCTCCGGACAGGGGGCAAAGCAGTACTTC.

The rearrangement joins TRBV7-2 to TRBJ2-3; D gene uncertain. With 5 bases removed from V and 4 bases from J, the gap between germline ends came to 16 bases. CDR3 length: 15 residues. Germline V gene lookup returns CDR1 SGHTA and CDR2 FQGNSA. In DNA form, the CDR3 reads TGTGCCAGCAGCCTCCGTCTCAGGCGTGCAGATACGCAGTATTTT. Its translation: CASSLRLRRADTQYF.

The V call is TRBV10-2, the J call TRBJ1-1; TRBD1 is a possible D gene (6 bases). Germline V gene lookup returns CDR1 WSHSY and CDR2 SAAADI. CDR3 length equals 13 residues. The V and J ends lost 7 bases and 2 bases respectively, with 11 bases between them. The CDR3: CASMIQGNTEAFF. CDR3 sequence (DNA): TGCGCCAGCATGATACAGGGTAACACTGAAGCTTTCTTT.